This TCR beta chain was documented in a study of T cells in Graves' hyperthyroidism and ophthalmopathy. The table lists this clonotype with many counts. Germline CDR1 is MNHNS and CDR2 is SASEGT. This CDR3 contains 13 residues. V was pared by 4 bases and J by 7 bases, with 3 bases of the junction left unmatched. From RNA transcripts, TCR beta CDR3 regions were amplified. With the HTBI primer set, the TCR CDR3 went through a first round of RT-PCR. Each CDR3 protein is one row after TCRdb ran MiXCR on the multiplex PCR reads. Of a few hundred thousand distinct CDR3 sequences in the sample, 13% were seen once.

The rearrangement uses TRBV6-1 and TRBJ1-5, with 8 bases that match TRBD1. Sequencing was carried out using blood. The receptor was isolated from a man younger than 45 with Graves' hyperthyroidism that later progressed to Graves' ophthalmopathy. Here the CDR3 reads CASSGTGGQPQHF. The CDR3 nucleotides are TGTGCCAGCAGTGGAACAGGGGGACAGCCCCAGCATTTT.